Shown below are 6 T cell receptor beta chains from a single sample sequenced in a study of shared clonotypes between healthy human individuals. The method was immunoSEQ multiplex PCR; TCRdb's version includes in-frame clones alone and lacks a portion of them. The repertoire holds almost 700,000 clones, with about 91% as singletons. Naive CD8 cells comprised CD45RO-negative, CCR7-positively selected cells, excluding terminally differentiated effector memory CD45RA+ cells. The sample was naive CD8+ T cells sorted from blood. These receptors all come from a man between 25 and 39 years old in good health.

The CDR3 DNA is TGTGCCAGCAGCTTGAGGGGTACCAATCAGCCCCAGCATTTT. Translated, it gives CASSLRGTNQPQHF. This chain joins TRBV5-8 and TRBJ1-5, with D possibly being TRBD1 (5 bases). The CDR3 consists of 14 residues. Trimming pared 1 base from V and 3 bases from J, leaving 8 bases between. CDR1 SGHTS and CDR2 YDEGEE come from the germline V gene.

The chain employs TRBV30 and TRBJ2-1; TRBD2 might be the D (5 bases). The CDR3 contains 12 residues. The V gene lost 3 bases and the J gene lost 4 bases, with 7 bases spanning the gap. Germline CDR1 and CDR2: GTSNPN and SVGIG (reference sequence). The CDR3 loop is CAWSGLYNEQFF. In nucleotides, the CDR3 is TGTGCCTGGAGCGGACTGTACAATGAGCAGTTCTTC.

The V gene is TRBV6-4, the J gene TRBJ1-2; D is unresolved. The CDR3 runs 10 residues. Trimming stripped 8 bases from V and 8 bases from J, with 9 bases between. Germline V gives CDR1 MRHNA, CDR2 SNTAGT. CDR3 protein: CASLREGYTF. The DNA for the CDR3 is TGTGCCAGCCTAAGGGAGGGCTACACCTTC.

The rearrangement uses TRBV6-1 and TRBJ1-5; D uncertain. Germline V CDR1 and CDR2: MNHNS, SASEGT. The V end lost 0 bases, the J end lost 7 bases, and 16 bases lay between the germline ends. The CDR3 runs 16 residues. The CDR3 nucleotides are TGTGCCAGCAGTGAAGCCCGGCACCCGAACTCCCAGCCCCAGCATTTT. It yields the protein CASSEARHPNSQPQHF.

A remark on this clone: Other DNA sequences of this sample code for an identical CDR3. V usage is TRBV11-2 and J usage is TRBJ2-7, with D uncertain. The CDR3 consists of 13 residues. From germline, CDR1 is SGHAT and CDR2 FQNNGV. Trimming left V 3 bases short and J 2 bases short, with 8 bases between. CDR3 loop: CASSFGQAYEQYF. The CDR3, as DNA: TGTGCCAGCAGCTTCGGGCAGGCCTACGAGCAGTACTTC. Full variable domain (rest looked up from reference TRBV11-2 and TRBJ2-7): EAGVAQSPRYKIIEKRQSVAFWCNPISGHATLYWYQQILGQGPKLLIQFQNNGVVDDSQLPKDRFSAERLKGVDSTLKIQPAKLEDSAVYLCASSFGQAYEQYFGPGTRLTVT.

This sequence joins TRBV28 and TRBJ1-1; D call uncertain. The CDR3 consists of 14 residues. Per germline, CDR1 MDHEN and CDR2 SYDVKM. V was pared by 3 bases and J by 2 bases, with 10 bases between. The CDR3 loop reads CASSFGQPNTEAFF. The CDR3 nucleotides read TGTGCCAGCAGTTTCGGGCAGCCCAACACTGAAGCTTTCTTT.